This is a list of T cell receptor beta chains from one sample in a study of blood T cell repertoires in COVID-19. Data came from immunoSEQ multiplex PCR; TCRdb stores just in-frame clones and leaves some out. The sample shows 120,000 or so clones, more than 75% of them seen only once. What was sequenced was peripheral blood. All receptors derive from a man aged 55-75 years with acute or convalescent COVID-19. CDR3s include the opening cysteine and the closing phenylalanine or tryptophan. D genes are given only for firm matches. The listing skips clone size in some rows; elsewhere it reads once, few, many or a size class.

NA	TRBJ2-5	NA	TRBV30	CAWARGGSLKTQYF	TGTGCCTGGGCTAGAGGAGGGTCGTTGAAGACCCAGTACTTC
NA	TRBJ2-7	TRBD1	TRBV6-2/TRBV6-3	CASRYGTGLPYEQYF	TGTGCCAGCAGATACGGGACAGGTTTACCCTACGAGCAGTACTTC
few	TRBJ1-2	NA	TRBV5-1	CASSLGGKGYTF	TGCGCCAGCAGCTTGGGAGGGAAAGGCTACACCTTC
NA	TRBJ2-7	TRBD2	TRBV7-2	CASSLGGGSPYEQYF	TGTGCCAGCAGCTTAGGGGGCGGGAGCCCCTACGAGCAGTACTTC
NA	TRBJ1-2	TRBD1	TRBV6-5	CASSRGQGDGYTF	TGTGCCAGCAGCCGCGGACAGGGGGACGGCTACACCTTC
NA	TRBJ1-1	NA	TRBV29-1	CSGLNTEAFF	TGCAGCGGCCTAAACACTGAAGCTTTCTTT
NA	TRBJ2-1	NA	TRBV30	CAWSVSGNEQFF	TGTGCCTGGAGTGTCTCGGGCAATGAGCAGTTCTTC
NA	TRBJ2-7	TRBD2	TRBV6-5	CASAYERGAHEQYF	TGTGCCAGCGCTTATGAGCGGGGCGCCCACGAGCAGTACTTC
NA	TRBJ2-3	TRBD2	TRBV7-2	CASSPWTSGSTDTQYF	TGTGCCAGCAGCCCATGGACTAGCGGGAGCACAGATACGCAGTATTTT
few	TRBJ2-5	NA	TRBV11-3	CASSSGRTDLIETQYF	TGTGCCAGCAGTTCCGGTAGGACAGACCTCATCGAGACCCAGTACTTC
NA	TRBJ2-2	NA	TRBV6-6	CASTTLYTGELFF	TGTGCCAGCACGACACTCTACACCGGGGAGCTGTTTTTT
NA	TRBJ2-2	TRBD2	TRBV27	CASSLSSGGFTGELFF	TGTGCCAGCAGTTTATCCTCGGGGGGATTCACCGGGGAGCTGTTTTTT
NA	TRBJ2-3	TRBD1	TRBV5-1	CASSLDGTGGPDTQYF	TGCGCCAGCAGCTTGGATGGGACAGGGGGCCCAGATACGCAGTATTTT
NA	TRBJ2-5	TRBD1	TRBV7-9	CASNTGQGLETQYF	TGTGCCAGCAACACGGGACAGGGTTTAGAGACCCAGTACTTC
NA	TRBJ1-1	NA	TRBV15	CATSATGNTEAFF	TGTGCCACCAGCGCGACAGGGAACACTGAAGCTTTCTTT